Sequencing of this T cell receptor (beta chain) was carried out in a study of T cells in Graves' hyperthyroidism and ophthalmopathy. Study at large: Initial diagnosis, before any treatment, was when peripheral blood was collected.

Points from the study as a whole: Blood also carried most thyroid clonotypes expanded above 0.001. A median roughly six months before onset, the model predicted ophthalmopathy.

A few counts support this clonotype. Its antigen is undetermined. The germline CDR1 and CDR2 sequences are SGHDN and FVKESK. Trimming cost V 0 bases and J 4 bases, with 10 bases left between them. The CDR3 runs 14 residues. Amplification of TCR beta CDR3 regions used RNA as the template. Researchers ran a first-round RT-PCR on the TCR CDR3 using the HTBI primer set. MiXCR was run by TCRdb on the multiplex PCR reads, yielding one entry per CDR3 protein. The table includes about 290,000 distinct CDR3 sequences, 13% detected once. Diagnosis rested on symptoms, serum thyroxine and TRAb, thyroid ultrasound, and orbital computed tomography.

The chain couples TRBV14 to TRBJ2-7; the D gene is possibly TRBD1 (6 bases). The material sequenced was blood. The TCR was taken from a woman aged 25 to 39 with Graves' hyperthyroidism that later progressed to Graves' ophthalmopathy. The CDR3, as DNA: TGTGCCAGCAGCCAAGAGGGGGCAAGGTACGAGCAGTACTTC. It is translated as CASSQEGARYEQYF.